The T cell receptor beta chain described here comes from a study of a mutant IDH1 vaccine in newly diagnosed glioma. Background on the study: First vaccine doses came 4-6 weeks after radiotherapy alone, or with temozolomide cycles. The treated group averaged about 41 years old and was around 60% male, about 40% female. Findings and caveats of the study: Apparently, pseudoprogression bore no relation to changes among the top peripheral T cell clonotypes.

This clone was counted a few times. Its cognate antigen is unknown. Time point of the sample: week 35, safety follow-up. The investigators gave 300 ug of mutant IDH1 20-mer peptide in each vaccine dose, together with topical imiquimod. Donors harbored newly found WHO grade 3 or 4 IDH1-mutant, ATRX-lost astrocytomas. This CDR3 comprises 15 residues. Trimming removed 2 bases at V and 0 bases at J, with 8 bases between. The V gene's germline CDR1 is SNHLY and CDR2 FYNNEI. TCRdb's copy holds only in-frame clones and misses some; the assay was immunoSEQ multiplex PCR. The table has 34,000 or so clones, approximately 80% seen once.

The TCR originated in a young man with glioma. The sequenced sample was PBMCs, obtained from a glioma patient whose treatment included an IDH1 peptide vaccine. The chain recombines TRBV2 with TRBJ1-5, with D unresolved. The CDR3 region is CASSEKTHSNQPQHF. The CDR3, as DNA: TGTGCCAGCAGTGAAAAGACACATAGCAATCAGCCCCAGCATTTT.